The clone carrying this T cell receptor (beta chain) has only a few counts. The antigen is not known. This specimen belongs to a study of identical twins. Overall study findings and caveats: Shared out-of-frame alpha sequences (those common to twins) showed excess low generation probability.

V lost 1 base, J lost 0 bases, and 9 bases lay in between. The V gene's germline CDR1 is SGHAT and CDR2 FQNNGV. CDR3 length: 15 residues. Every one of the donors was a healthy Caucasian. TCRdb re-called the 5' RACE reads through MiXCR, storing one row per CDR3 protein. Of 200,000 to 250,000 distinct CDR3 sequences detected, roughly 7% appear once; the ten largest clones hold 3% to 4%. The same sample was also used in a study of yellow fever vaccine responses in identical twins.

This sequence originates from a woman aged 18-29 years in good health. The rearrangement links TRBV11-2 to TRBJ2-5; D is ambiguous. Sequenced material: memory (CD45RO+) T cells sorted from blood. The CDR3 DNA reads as TGTGCCAGCAGCTTAGGATCTCCTTACCAAGAGACCCAGTACTTC. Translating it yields CASSLGSPYQETQYF.